What follows are 23 T cell receptor beta chains derived from one specimen sequenced in a study of T cell responses to AZD1222 COVID-19 vaccine. Only in-frame clones appear in the TCRdb table, and some are missing; sequencing was by immunoSEQ multiplex PCR. This table holds over 100,000 clones, approximately 84% found once. Material: peripheral blood, obtained on day 0 of AZD1222 vaccination. Receptors originate from an adult in good health.

The chain carries TRBV3-1 (or the pseudogene TRBV3-2) and TRBJ2-3, with D tentatively TRBD2 (5 bases). V lost 4 bases and J 6 bases, leaving 14 bases between the germline ends. This CDR3 is 14 amino acids long. CDR1 and CDR2 from the germline V gene are LGHDT and YNNKEL (reference sequence). The CDR3 protein is CASSRLEAPDTQYF. The CDR3 DNA reads as TGTGCCAGCAGCCGCCTGGAGGCCCCCGATACGCAGTATTTT.

V usage is TRBV14 and J usage is TRBJ1-5, with TRBD1 matching over 7 bases. The CDR3 sequence is 15 residues long. CDR1 and CDR2 from the germline V gene are SGHDN and FVKESK. V lost 1 base, J lost 3 bases, and 3 bases stayed unmatched. The CDR3 region is CASSQGQGFNQPQHF. CDR3 bases: TGTGCCAGCAGCCAAGGACAGGGCTTCAATCAGCCCCAGCATTTT.

This chain connects TRBV19 to TRBJ1-5, with 9 bases identical to TRBD1. This CDR3 contains 15 residues. Germline V gene data show CDR1 as LNHDA and CDR2 as SQIVND (reference sequence). V lost 5 bases to trimming and J lost 7 bases; unmatched junction nucleotides: 9. The CDR3 loop reads CASSYDRGWGQPQHF. The DNA of the CDR3 is TGTGCCAGTAGTTATGACAGGGGGTGGGGACAGCCCCAGCATTTT.

This chain connects TRBV6-5 to TRBJ2-1; D might be TRBD2 (5 bases). Germline CDR1 is MNHEY and CDR2 is SVGAGI. V lost 6 bases and J 4 bases, leaving 13 bases between the germline ends. The CDR3 loop spans 14 amino acids. CDR3 amino acids: CASRSVGRYNEQFF. CDR3 sequence (DNA): TGTGCCAGCAGGTCCGTTGGGAGATACAATGAGCAGTTCTTC.

This chain connects TRBV7-2 to TRBJ2-5, with D possibly matching TRBD2 (6 bases). This CDR3 spans 15 amino acids. Germline V gene data show CDR1 as SGHTA and CDR2 as FQGNSA. V was shortened by 4 bases and J by 5 bases, with 17 bases between the two germline ends. For the CDR3, the DNA is TGTGCCAGCAGCTCCTCTGCGGGGCGTGGTGAGACCCAGTACTTC. This sequence encodes CASSSSAGRGETQYF.

The table lists this clone with a few counts. The chain joins TRBV20-1 to TRBJ2-5, with no clear D. The CDR3 is 16 residues long. Trimming cost V 3 bases and J 5 bases, with 22 bases left between them. Germline loops: CDR1 DFQATT, CDR2 SNEGSKA (reference sequence). DNA for the CDR3: TGCAGTGCTAGTAACCCAACCTCGTCACGTCCGGAGACCCAGTACTTC. This codes for CSASNPTSSRPETQYF.

The rearrangement links TRBV6-1 to TRBJ2-1; 15 bases line up with TRBD2. The CDR3 contains 17 residues. CDR1 MNHNS and CDR2 SASEGT come from the germline V gene. J lost 6 bases, V lost 4 bases, and 7 bases had no gene match. The CDR3 is CASSVYSGLAGGNEQFF. The DNA of the CDR3 is TGTGCCAGCAGTGTGTATTCGGGACTAGCGGGAGGCAATGAGCAGTTCTTC.

The genes are TRBV7-2 and TRBJ1-2; D not resolved. The CDR3 has 14 residues. Per the germline V gene, CDR1 is SGHTA and CDR2 is FQGNSA. Between the trimmed V and J ends, which lost 5 bases and 4 bases, there was a span of 14 bases. CDR3 sequence (DNA): TGTGCCAGCAGCCCAAGCGAGCAACTCTATGGCTACACCTTC. It specifies CASSPSEQLYGYTF.

This chain uses TRBV6-5 with TRBJ2-1, with unresolved D. CDR1 and CDR2 from the germline V gene are MNHEY and SVGAGI. V lost 0 bases and J 6 bases, leaving 15 bases between the germline ends. The CDR3 is made up of 16 amino acids. In DNA form, the CDR3 reads TGTGCCAGCAGTTACTCGTTGGCGGATTTAGGCAATGAGCAGTTCTTC. This sequence encodes CASSYSLADLGNEQFF.

This clone was observed a handful of times. Here the CDR3 reads CASSQVTASGPQHF. As DNA, the CDR3 is TGTGCCAGCAGCCAAGTGACGGCATCTGGGCCCCAGCATTTT. The chain carries TRBV3-1 (or the pseudogene TRBV3-2) and TRBJ1-5; D ambiguous. Germline assignment: CDR1 LGHDT and CDR2 YNNKEL (reference sequence). This CDR3 has 14 residues. V lost 1 base and J 9 bases, leaving 13 bases between the germline ends.

V is TRBV9 and J is TRBJ2-5, with D possibly matching TRBD2 (7 bases). V lost 7 bases to trimming and J lost 5 bases, with 21 bases between them. The germline gives CDR1 SGDLS, CDR2 YYNGEE. The CDR3 has 15 amino acids. CDR3 nucleotide sequence: TGTGCCAGCTCAAGGAGGGGGGGAGAAACGGAGACCCAGTACTTC. Its translation is CASSRRGGETETQYF.

The genes are TRBV5-1 and TRBJ1-5; unclear D gene. The CDR3 has 13 amino acids. From germline, CDR1 is SGHRS and CDR2 YFSETQ. V lost 4 bases, J lost 3 bases, and 8 bases lay in between. CDR3 DNA sequence: TGCGCCAGCAGCGCGGACCTCAATCAGCCCCAGCATTTT. Residues: CASSADLNQPQHF.

To note about this clone: An end of the junction does not agree with germline; a read error may underlie this. V and J are TRBV7-7 and TRBJ2-5; D might be TRBD1 (6 bases). The CDR3 spans 13 residues. The germline V gene has CDR1 SSHAT and CDR2 FNYEAQ (reference sequence). CDR3 in amino acids: CASSPPGEETQYF. The CDR3 coding sequence is TGTGCTAGCAGCCCCCCAGGGGAAGAGACCCAGTACTTC.

This chain uses TRBV28 with TRBJ1-1; the D is unclear. CDR1 and CDR2 (germline): MDHEN, SYDVKM. Trimming left V 3 bases short and J 0 bases short, with 14 bases between. This CDR3 region has 16 residues. CDR3 in DNA: TGTGCCAGCAGTTTTCGTGTTATCCGAATGAACACTGAAGCTTTCTTT. This encodes CASSFRVIRMNTEAFF.

CDR3 DNA sequence: TGTGCCAGTAGTCCCGGTACAGGGACCACTCTTGGCTACACCTTC. Protein product: CASSPGTGTTLGYTF. V gene TRBV19 combines with J gene TRBJ1-2; D is perhaps TRBD1 (6 bases). Trimming removed 5 bases from V and 7 bases from J, with 20 bases in between. The germline gives CDR1 LNHDA, CDR2 SQIVND (reference sequence). The CDR3 has 15 residues.

The rearrangement uses TRBV7-9 and TRBJ2-1; TRBD2 is a possible D gene (5 bases). The CDR3 loop spans 15 amino acids. The germline V and J ends were trimmed by 2 bases and 2 bases, with 10 bases remaining between them. The germline CDR1 and CDR2 sequences are SEHNR and FQNEAQ (reference sequence). The CDR3 nucleotides are TGTGCCAGCAGCTTACTCAGCGGCCCCTACAATGAGCAGTTCTTC. This translates into CASSLLSGPYNEQFF.

The gene calls are TRBV5-5 and TRBJ2-5; 8 nucleotides line up with TRBD2. V was clipped by 3 bases and J by 1 base; unmatched bases: 11. This CDR3 comprises 17 residues. The germline V gene encodes CDR1 SGHKS and CDR2 YYEKEE (reference sequence). In DNA form, the CDR3 reads TGTGCCAGCAGCTCCGGGACTAGATTAGGACGCCAAGAGACCCAGTACTTC. Protein product: CASSSGTRLGRQETQYF.

The chain couples TRBV6-5 to TRBJ1-2, with D maybe TRBD1 (6 bases). The CDR3 sequence is 14 residues long. Per germline, CDR1 MNHEY and CDR2 SVGAGI. The V and J ends lost 6 bases and 4 bases respectively, with 15 bases between them. The CDR3 DNA is TGTGCCAGCAGAGACAGGCGTCTGAGCTATGGCTACACCTTC. It yields the protein CASRDRRLSYGYTF.

This chain connects TRBV7-3 to TRBJ1-4, with D possibly matching TRBD1 (6 bases). V lost 7 bases to trimming and J lost 0 bases, with 21 bases between them. CDR3 length equals 18 residues. The V gene's germline CDR1 is SGHTA and CDR2 FQGTGA. CDR3 nucleotide sequence: TGTGCCAGCATTCCTAGGTCGACAGGCCGTGCAACTAATGAAAAACTGTTTTTT. Amino acids: CASIPRSTGRATNEKLFF.

This clone turned up a few times. The chain couples TRBV19 to TRBJ1-5; 8 positions agree with TRBD1. After removal of 3 bases from V and 5 bases from J, the junction contained 9 bases not matched to a gene. CDR3 length: 16 residues. Germline assignment: CDR1 LNHDA and CDR2 SQIVND (reference sequence). CDR3 amino acids: CASSIGDRHRYQPQHF. CDR3 sequence (DNA): TGTGCCAGTAGTATCGGGGACAGGCATCGGTATCAGCCCCAGCATTTT.

V usage is TRBV5-1 and J usage is TRBJ1-4, with D unclear. Germline CDR1 reads SGHRS; CDR2 reads YFSETQ. The CDR3 covers 17 residues. Deletions cut 0 bases from V and 3 bases from J, with 15 bases between. The CDR3 DNA reads TGCGCCAGCAGCTTGGCCAACCCCCCTCATCCTAATGAAAAACTGTTTTTT. This gives the protein CASSLANPPHPNEKLFF. Full variable domain (remainder filled in from reference TRBV5-1 and TRBJ1-4): KAGVTQTPRYLIKTRGQQVTLSCSPISGHRSVSWYQQTPGQGLQFLFEYFSETQRNKGNFPGRFSGRQFSNSRSEMNVSTLELGDSALYLCASSLANPPHPNEKLFFGSGTQLSVL.

V is TRBV4-3 and J is TRBJ2-2; D may correspond to TRBD1 or TRBD2 (5 bases each). The CDR3 is 17 amino acids. Germline assignment: CDR1 LGHNA and CDR2 YSLEER. The V end was cut by 0 bases, the J end by 4 bases, with 15 bases between. In DNA, the CDR3 is TGCGCCAGCAGCCAAGACTTCGGCAGAGGGGTCACCGGGGAGCTGTTTTTT. This encodes CASSQDFGRGVTGELFF.

The chain has TRBV25-1 and TRBJ2-1; TRBD2 matches at 8 bases. The CDR3 sequence is 16 residues long. V lost 5 bases to trimming and J lost 4 bases; unmatched junction nucleotides: 10. Germline V gives CDR1 MGHDK, CDR2 SYGVNS. CDR3 in DNA: TGTGCCAGCAGTCCTTCGGCGGGGGGTAAATACAATGAGCAGTTCTTC. Translating gives CASSPSAGGKYNEQFF.